The 11 T cell receptor beta chains listed next were all sequenced from one sample in a study of blood T cells in healthy people across ages. Alongside a J-beta primer mix, a sample-barcoded 5' primer served in a second PCR lasting about 7 to 11 cycles. TCRdb ran MiXCR on the 5' RACE reads and lists one entry per CDR3 protein. The table lists about 1.6 million distinct CDR3 sequences, roughly a third of them singletons, with about 10% in the top ten. Sequenced: blood. The origin of the receptors is a woman in her 30s in good health.

Worth noting for this clonotype: Compared with germline, one end of the junction differs, possibly owing to a read error. The chain combines TRBV5-1 with TRBJ1-5; 10 bases align to TRBD1. The length of the CDR3 is 15 residues. Germline V gene data show CDR1 as SGHRS and CDR2 as YFSETQ. CDR3 amino acids: CANSLGTGDLQPQHF. In nucleotides, the CDR3 is TGCGCCAACAGCCTCGGGACAGGGGACCTTCAGCCCCAGCATTTT.

This chain connects TRBV12-3 or TRBV12-4 to TRBJ2-1; TRBD2 aligns across 15 bases. There are 16 residues in the CDR3. V was clipped by 7 bases and J by 9 bases; unmatched bases: 10. Here the CDR3 reads CASNKGTSGGNGEQFF. In DNA form, the CDR3 reads TGTGCCAGCAACAAGGGGACTAGCGGGGGGAATGGTGAGCAGTTCTTC.

The chain employs TRBV5-1 and TRBJ2-4; 9 bases line up with TRBD1. The J call could be wrong; TRBJ2-7 is a better fit for the DNA end. This CDR3 region has 14 residues. In germline, CDR1 is SGHRS, CDR2 YFSETQ. The CDR3, as DNA: TGCGCCAGCAGCACGGCAGACAGGGGGGCCGAGCAGTACTTC. This encodes CASSTADRGAEQYF.

The V gene is TRBV9, the J gene TRBJ2-1; no clear D. Germline V CDR1 and CDR2: SGDLS, YYNGEE. V dropped 4 bases and J dropped 8 bases, with 19 bases sitting between them. The CDR3 spans 15 residues. CDR3 nucleotides: TGTGCCAGCAGCCCCCGCACGGGCCTTCAGTATGAGCAGTTCTTC. Translating it yields CASSPRTGLQYEQFF.

This clonotype has at least ten counts. The CDR3 coding sequence is TGCAGCGTCGAGACAGGGGGCAAAGAGACCCAGTACTTC. It yields the protein CSVETGGKETQYF. The rearrangement uses TRBV29-1 and TRBJ2-5, with 10 bases that match TRBD1. The junction had 4 bases not matched to a gene; V was cut back by 6 bases and J by 3 bases. The CDR3 spans 13 residues. Germline lookup yields CDR1 SQVTM and CDR2 ANQGSEA.

The genes are TRBV6-1 and TRBJ2-3, with 7 bases that match TRBD2. The germline V gene encodes CDR1 MNHNS and CDR2 SASEGT. The V gene end was trimmed by 3 bases and the J gene end by 3 bases; junction bases not matched to a gene: 6. The CDR3 totals 15 residues. In nucleotides, the CDR3 is TGTGCCAGCAGTGAGCGTAGCGGGCGAACAGATACGCAGTATTTT. Protein product: CASSERSGRTDTQYF.

This clonotype occurred a few times. The gene calls are TRBV3-1 and TRBJ2-3, with D tentatively TRBD2 (5 bases). V lost 4 bases, J lost 4 bases, and 12 bases lay in between. Germline CDR1 LGHDT, CDR2 YNNKEL (reference sequence). The CDR3 has 14 residues. CDR3 sequence: CASSRTRIADTQYF. CDR3 coding DNA: TGTGCCAGCAGCCGCACTAGAATAGCAGATACGCAGTATTTT.

The chain joins TRBV5-1 to TRBJ2-3; TRBD2 matches at 12 bases. There are 17 residues in the CDR3. With 0 bases clipped from V and 5 bases from J, the junction kept 7 bases outside the gene matches. The germline gives CDR1 SGHRS, CDR2 YFSETQ. Written as DNA, the CDR3 is TGCGCCAGCAGCTTGGGGCTACTAGCGGGGGGTGAAGATACGCAGTATTTT. Its translation: CASSLGLLAGGEDTQYF.

J is TRBJ2-5 and V is TRBV5-1; TRBD2 matches 9 bases. The trim removed 2 bases at V and 1 base at J, leaving 6 bases unmatched. CDR1 is SGHRS, CDR2 YFSETQ, per germline. This CDR3 is built from 16 residues. The CDR3 DNA follows: TGCGCCAGCAGCTTTACAGCGGGAGGTTCCCAAGAGACCCAGTACTTC. Amino acid sequence: CASSFTAGGSQETQYF.

This chain connects TRBV7-9 to TRBJ1-1, with unresolved D. CDR3 length equals 15 residues. Trimming took 4 bases from V and 0 from J, leaving 12 bases between them. Germline V lookup: CDR1 SEHNR, CDR2 FQNEAQ (reference sequence). The CDR3, as DNA: TGTGCCAGCAGCTCGCAACGGGCAATGAACACTGAAGCTTTCTTT. It translates to CASSSQRAMNTEAFF. The entire variable domain, with the rest obtained from reference TRBV7-9 and TRBJ1-1, is as follows: DTGVSQNPRHKITKRGQNVTFRCDPISEHNRLYWYRQTLGQGPEFLTYFQNEAQLEKSRLLSDRFSAERPKGSFSTLEIQRTEQGDSAMYLCASSSQRAMNTEAFFGQGTRLTVV.

The chain has TRBV9 and TRBJ1-6; a weak D match, TRBD1 (5 bases). CDR3 length: 15 residues. Trimming pared 4 bases from V and 10 bases from J, leaving 18 bases between. Germline CDR1 SGDLS, CDR2 YYNGEE. CDR3 in DNA: TGTGCCAGCAGCCCTCAACAGGCCCCAAGCTCACCCCTCCACTTT. Translation gives CASSPQQAPSSPLHF.